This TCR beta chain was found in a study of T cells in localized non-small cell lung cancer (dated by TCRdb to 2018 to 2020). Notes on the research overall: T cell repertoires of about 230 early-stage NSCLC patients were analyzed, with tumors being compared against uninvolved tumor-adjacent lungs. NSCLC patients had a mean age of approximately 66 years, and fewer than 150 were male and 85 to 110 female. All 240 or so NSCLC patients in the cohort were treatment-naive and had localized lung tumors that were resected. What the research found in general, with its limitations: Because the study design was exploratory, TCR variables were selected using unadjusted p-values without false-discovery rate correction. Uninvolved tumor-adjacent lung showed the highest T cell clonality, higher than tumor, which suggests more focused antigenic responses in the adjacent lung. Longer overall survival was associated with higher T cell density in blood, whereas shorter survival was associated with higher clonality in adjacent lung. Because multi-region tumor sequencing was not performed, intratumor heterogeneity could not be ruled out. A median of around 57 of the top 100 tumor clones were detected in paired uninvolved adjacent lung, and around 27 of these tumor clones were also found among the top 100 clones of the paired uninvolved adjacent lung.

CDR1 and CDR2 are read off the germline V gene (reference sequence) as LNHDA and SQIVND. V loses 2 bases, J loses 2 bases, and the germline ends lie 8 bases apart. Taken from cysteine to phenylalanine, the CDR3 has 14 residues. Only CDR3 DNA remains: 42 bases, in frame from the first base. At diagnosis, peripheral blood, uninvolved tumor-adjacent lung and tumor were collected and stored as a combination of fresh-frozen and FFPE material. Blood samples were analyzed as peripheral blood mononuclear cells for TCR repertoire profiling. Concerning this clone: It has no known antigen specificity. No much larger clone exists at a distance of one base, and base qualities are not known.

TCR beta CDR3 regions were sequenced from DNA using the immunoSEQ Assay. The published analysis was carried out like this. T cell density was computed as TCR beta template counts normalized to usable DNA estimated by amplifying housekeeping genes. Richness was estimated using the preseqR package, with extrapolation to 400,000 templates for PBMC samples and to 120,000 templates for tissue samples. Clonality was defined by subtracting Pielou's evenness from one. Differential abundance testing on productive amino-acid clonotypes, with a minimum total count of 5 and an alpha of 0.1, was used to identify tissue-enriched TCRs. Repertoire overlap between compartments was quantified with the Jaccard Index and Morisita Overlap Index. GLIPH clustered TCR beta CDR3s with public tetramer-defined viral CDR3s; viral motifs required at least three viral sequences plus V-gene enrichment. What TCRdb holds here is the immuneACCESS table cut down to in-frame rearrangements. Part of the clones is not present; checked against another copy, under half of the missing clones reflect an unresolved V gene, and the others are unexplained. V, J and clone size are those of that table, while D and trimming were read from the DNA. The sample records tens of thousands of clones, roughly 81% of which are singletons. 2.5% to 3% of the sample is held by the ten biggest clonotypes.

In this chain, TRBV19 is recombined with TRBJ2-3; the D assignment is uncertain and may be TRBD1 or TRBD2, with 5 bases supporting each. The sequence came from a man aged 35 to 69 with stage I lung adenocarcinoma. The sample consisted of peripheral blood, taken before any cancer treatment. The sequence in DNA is TGTGCCAGTAGTATACAGGGAGACACAGATACGCAGTATTTT. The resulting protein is CASSIQGDTDTQYF.